The 5 T cell receptor beta chains below were found in one sample sequenced in a study of vaccination and CD4 T cells after COVID-19. MiXCR, run by TCRdb on the PCR reads, gives a single entry per CDR3 protein. Altogether 25,000 to 30,000 distinct CDR3 sequences are present, 45% to 65% being singletons, with the ten largest covering over 4.5%. This sample's time point: late sampling 161 to 241 days after vaccination in a few convalescent patients. The sequencing used CD4+ T cells from blood, collected about 7 months after SARS-CoV-2 vaccination. These receptors were obtained from a human donor who had recovered from COVID-19.

This clonotype was seen a few times. The V gene is TRBV20-1, the J gene TRBJ2-1; D call uncertain. The CDR3 length is 14 residues. V lost 6 bases to trimming and J lost 7 bases, with 19 bases between them. Germline CDR1 is DFQATT and CDR2 is SNEGSKA (reference sequence). The CDR3 sequence is CSAPKETRANEQFF. The DNA for the CDR3 is TGCAGTGCCCCCAAGGAGACTCGAGCTAATGAGCAGTTCTTC.

This clonotype was seen more than once but under ten times. V and J are TRBV20-1 and TRBJ1-6, with no clear D. Trimming shortened V by 3 bases and J by 4 bases, and 10 bases separated the two germline ends. The CDR3 is made up of 14 amino acids. The germline V gene has CDR1 DFQATT and CDR2 SNEGSKA (reference sequence). The CDR3, as DNA: TGCAGTGCTAGGTGGGGTTCGTATAATTCACCCCTCCACTTT. It codes for CSARWGSYNSPLHF.

This chain joins TRBV30 and TRBJ1-1; 7 bases are shared with TRBD1. Germline V lookup: CDR1 GTSNPN, CDR2 SVGIG (reference sequence). After removal of 5 bases from V and 1 base from J, the junction contained 16 bases not matched to a gene. The CDR3 consists of 17 residues. As DNA, the CDR3 is TGTGCCTGGGTCCCCTACTCAGGGGGAGACCAGAACACTGAAGCTTTCTTT. Translated, it gives CAWVPYSGGDQNTEAFF.

The chain carries TRBV18 and TRBJ2-1; D not resolved. The germline V gene encodes CDR1 KGHSH and CDR2 LQKENI. V lost 3 bases to trimming and J lost 2 bases, with 8 bases between them. The CDR3 extends over 14 amino acids. The CDR3 coding sequence is TGTGCCAGCTCACCTAGTGCCCCCTACAATGAGCAGTTCTTC. Translating it yields CASSPSAPYNEQFF. The complete variable domain, with remaining parts taken from reference TRBV18 and TRBJ2-1, reads NAGVMQNPRHLVRRRGQEARLRCSPMKGHSHVYWYRQLPEEGLKFMVYLQKENIIDESGMPKERFSAEFPKEGPSILRIQQVVRGDSAAYFCASSPSAPYNEQFFGPGTRLTVL.

This clonotype occurred a few times. The chain uses TRBV4-2 and TRBJ1-5, with TRBD1 matching over 9 bases. Germline CDR1 LGHNA, CDR2 YNFKEQ. The CDR3 consists of 18 residues. With V trimmed by 1 base and J by 0 bases, 7 bases remained unmatched. The CDR3 DNA is TGTGCCAGCAGCCAAGGCGTACAGGGGGCCTATAGCAATCAGCCCCAGCATTTT. It is translated as CASSQGVQGAYSNQPQHF.